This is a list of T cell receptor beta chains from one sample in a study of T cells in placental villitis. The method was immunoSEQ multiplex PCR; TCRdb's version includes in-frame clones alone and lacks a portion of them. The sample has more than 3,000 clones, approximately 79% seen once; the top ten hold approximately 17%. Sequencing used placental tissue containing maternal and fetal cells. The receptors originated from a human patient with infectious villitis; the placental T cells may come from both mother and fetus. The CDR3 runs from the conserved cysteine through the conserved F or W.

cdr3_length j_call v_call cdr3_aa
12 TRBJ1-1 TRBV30 CAWSPETGEAFF
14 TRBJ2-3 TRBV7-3 CASSLGHSTDTQYF
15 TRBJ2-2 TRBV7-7 CASSLDGQSSGELFF
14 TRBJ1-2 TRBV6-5 CASSLKGRSYGYTF
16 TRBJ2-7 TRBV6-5 CASSYSMYRANYEQYF
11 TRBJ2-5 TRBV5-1 CASSFRETQYF
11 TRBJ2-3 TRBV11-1 CASSVSDTQYF
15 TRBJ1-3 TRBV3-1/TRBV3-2 CASSPTRDSRNTIYF
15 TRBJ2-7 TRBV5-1 CASSWDRLLSYEQYF
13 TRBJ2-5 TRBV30 CAWSKLAGETQYF
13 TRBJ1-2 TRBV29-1 CSVEDWTNYGYTF
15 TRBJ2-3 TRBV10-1 CASSESTSGGATQYF
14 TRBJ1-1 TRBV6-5 CASSYSTGDTEAFF
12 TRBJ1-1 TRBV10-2 CASKDPNTEAFF
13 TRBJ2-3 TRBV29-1 CSVSRAVRDTQYF
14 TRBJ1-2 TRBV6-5 CASTGQFGNYGYTF
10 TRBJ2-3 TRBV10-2 CASGGDTQYF
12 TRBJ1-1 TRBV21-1 CAYGLSNTEAFF
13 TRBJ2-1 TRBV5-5 CASSVDSYNEQFF
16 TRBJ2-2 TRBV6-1 CASSERGGANTGELFF
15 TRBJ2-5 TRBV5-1 CASSWVTGAGETQYF
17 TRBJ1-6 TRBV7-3 CASSLPGRGSYNSPLHF
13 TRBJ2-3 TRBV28 CASSYQGTDTQYF
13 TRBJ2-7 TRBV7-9 CASSLPSPAEQYF
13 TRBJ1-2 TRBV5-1 CASSPTTGTGYTF
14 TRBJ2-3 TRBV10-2 CASRAGWVTDTQYF
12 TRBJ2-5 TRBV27 CATSRLGETQYF
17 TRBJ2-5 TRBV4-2 CASSQVFGGGGVETQYF
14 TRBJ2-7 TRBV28 CASSLDRGGYEQYF
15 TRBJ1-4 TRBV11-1 CASSLAGGVVEKLFF
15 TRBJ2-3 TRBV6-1 CASSETSGGADTQYF
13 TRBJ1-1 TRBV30 CAWIEGFNTEAFF
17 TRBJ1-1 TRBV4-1 CASSRQDRGNLNTEAFF
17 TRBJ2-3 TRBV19 CASSSGLAGGGTDTQYF
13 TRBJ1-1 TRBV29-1 CSAGPIIRGEAFF
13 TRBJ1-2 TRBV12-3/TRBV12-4 CASSFMGSRGYTF
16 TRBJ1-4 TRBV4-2 CASSQESGRGNEKLFF
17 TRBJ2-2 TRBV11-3 CASSSPSGTSNTGELFF
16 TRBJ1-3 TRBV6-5 CASSLTGGNSGNTIYF
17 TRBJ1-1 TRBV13 CASSLGQGGRGNTEAFF
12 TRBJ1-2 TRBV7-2 CASSPVSYGYTF
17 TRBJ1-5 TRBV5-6 CASSLKGQGGTGQPQHF
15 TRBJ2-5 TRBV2 CASSGVGGAEETQYF
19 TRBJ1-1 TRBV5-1 CASSSKGSARKIINTEAFF
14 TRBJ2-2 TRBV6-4 CASRGQGDTGELFF
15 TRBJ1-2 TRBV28 CASSSGQMSNYGYTF
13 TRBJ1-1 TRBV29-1 CSVAGQRNTEAFF
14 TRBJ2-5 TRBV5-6 CASSLEGGRETQYF
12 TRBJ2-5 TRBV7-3 CASGTGLETQYF
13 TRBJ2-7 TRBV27 CASSLSGGYEQYF
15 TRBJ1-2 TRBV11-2 CASSFSTGFNYGYTF
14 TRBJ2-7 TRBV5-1 CASSFGQGSYEQYF
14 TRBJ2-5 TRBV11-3 CASSLTVASETQYF
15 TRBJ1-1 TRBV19 CASSLTGDSNTEAFF
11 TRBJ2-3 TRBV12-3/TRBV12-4 CASSGADTQYF
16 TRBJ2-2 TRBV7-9 CASSYRQGIDTGELFF
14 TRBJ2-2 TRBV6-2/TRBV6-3 CASSQGTDTGELFF
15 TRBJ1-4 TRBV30 CAWSEGYSGVVKLFF